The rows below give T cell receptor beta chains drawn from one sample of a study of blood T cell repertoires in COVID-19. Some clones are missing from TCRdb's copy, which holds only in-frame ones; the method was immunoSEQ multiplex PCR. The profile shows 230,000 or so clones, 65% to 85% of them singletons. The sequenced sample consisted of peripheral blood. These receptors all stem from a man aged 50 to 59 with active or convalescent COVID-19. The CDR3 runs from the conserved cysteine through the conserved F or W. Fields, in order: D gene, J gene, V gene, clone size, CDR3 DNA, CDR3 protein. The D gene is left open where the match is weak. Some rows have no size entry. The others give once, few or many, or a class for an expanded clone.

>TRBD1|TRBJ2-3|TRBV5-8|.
TGTGCCAGCAGCCCCGGACAGGGACGTAGCACAGATACGCAGTATTTT
CASSPGQGRSTDTQYF
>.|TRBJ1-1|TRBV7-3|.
TGTGCCAGCAGCTCTACAGGGAACACTGAAGCTTTCTTT
CASSSTGNTEAFF
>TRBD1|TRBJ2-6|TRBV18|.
TGTGCCAGCTCACGGGGACAGGGAAGCTCTGGGGCCAACGTCCTGACTTTC
CASSRGQGSSGANVLTF
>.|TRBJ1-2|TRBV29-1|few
TGCAGCGTTGAGAGGGATGGCTACACCTTC
CSVERDGYTF
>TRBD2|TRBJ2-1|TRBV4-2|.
TGTGCCAGCAGCCAAGAACCGGCGGGGGGTTACAATGAGCAGTTCTTC
CASSQEPAGGYNEQFF
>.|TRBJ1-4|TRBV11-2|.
TGTGCCAGCAGCCCTCGGTGGGCAGGTCCTAATGAAAAACTGTTTTTT
CASSPRWAGPNEKLFF
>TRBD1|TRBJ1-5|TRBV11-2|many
TGTGCCAGCAGCCAGCAACAGGGGGAAGGTCAGCCCCAGCATTTT
CASSQQQGEGQPQHF
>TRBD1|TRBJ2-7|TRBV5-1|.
TGCGCCAGCAGCTTGGGACGGGGACAGGGAAGCGAGCAGTACTTC
CASSLGRGQGSEQYF
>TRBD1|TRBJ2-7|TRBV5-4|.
TGTGCCAGCACCCCGGGACAGGGGGTCTACGAGCAGTACTTC
CASTPGQGVYEQYF
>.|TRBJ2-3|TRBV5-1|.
TGCGCCAGCAGCCCCCCCGGGGCAGATACGCAGTATTTT
CASSPPGADTQYF
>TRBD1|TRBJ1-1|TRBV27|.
TGTGCCAGCAGTTTATGGACAGGGACTGAAGCTTTCTTT
CASSLWTGTEAFF
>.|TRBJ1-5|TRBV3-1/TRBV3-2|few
TGTGCCAGCAGCCTATATAGCAATCAGCCCCAGCATTTT
CASSLYSNQPQHF
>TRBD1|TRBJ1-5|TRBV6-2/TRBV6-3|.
TGTGCCAGCAGCGGACAGGGCCCCAATCAGCCCCAGCATTTT
CASSGQGPNQPQHF
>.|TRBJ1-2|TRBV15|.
TGTGCCACCAGCAGAGATCGGGCGGGGGGAGGTGGCTACACCTTC
CATSRDRAGGGGYTF
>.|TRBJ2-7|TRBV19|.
TGTGCCAGTAGTATGTCCCGCTACGAGCAGTACTTC
CASSMSRYEQYF
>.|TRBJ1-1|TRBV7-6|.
TGTGCCAGCAGCTTCCCTCCGCGGAACACTGAAGCTTTCTTT
CASSFPPRNTEAFF
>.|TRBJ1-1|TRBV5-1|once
TGCGCCAGCAGCCCGACCTCGGGTTGGAACACTGAAGCTTTCTTT
CASSPTSGWNTEAFF
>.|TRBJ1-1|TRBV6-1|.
TGTGCCAGCAGTGAAACGGACCTCAGAAGGGGAGCTTTCTTT
CASSETDLRRGAFF
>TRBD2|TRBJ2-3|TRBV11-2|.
TGTGCCAGCAGCACCGCGGGGGGGCGGGATACGCAGTATTTT
CASSTAGGRDTQYF
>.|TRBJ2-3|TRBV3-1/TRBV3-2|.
TGTGCCAGCAGCAAGACTAGGAGTAGCACAGATACGCAGTATTTT
CASSKTRSSTDTQYF
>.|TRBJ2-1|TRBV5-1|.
TGCGCCAGCAGCTTTACATCAGGCGGGGGCCCATACAATGAGCAGTTCTTC
CASSFTSGGGPYNEQFF
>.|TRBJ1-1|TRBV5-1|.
TGCGCCAGCAGCTTGGTAGGGGACACTGAAGCTTTCTTT
CASSLVGDTEAFF
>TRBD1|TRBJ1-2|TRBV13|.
TGTGCCAGCAGCGCCTACCCAGGGGGCCCAAACTATGGCTACACCTTC
CASSAYPGGPNYGYTF
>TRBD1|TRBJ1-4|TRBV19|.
TGTGCCAGTAGTACCGACAGGGGTAATGAAAAACTGTTTTTT
CASSTDRGNEKLFF
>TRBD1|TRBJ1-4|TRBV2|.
TGTGCCAGCACCCTGCCGGGACAGACTAATGAAAAACTGTTTTTT
CASTLPGQTNEKLFF
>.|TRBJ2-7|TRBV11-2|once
TGTGCCAGCAGCTTAGATTTGAGGTCCCACGAGCAGTACTTC
CASSLDLRSHEQYF
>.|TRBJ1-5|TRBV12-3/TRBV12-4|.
TGTGCCAGCAGTTTTGGCCCTCAGCCCCAGCATTTT
CASSFGPQPQHF
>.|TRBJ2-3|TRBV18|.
TGTGCCAGCTCACCACAACAAAGCACAGATACGCAGTATTTT
CASSPQQSTDTQYF
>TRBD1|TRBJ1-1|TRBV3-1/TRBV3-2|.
TGTGCCAGCAGCCAACCACAGGGGGCGGAAGCTTTCTTT
CASSQPQGAEAFF
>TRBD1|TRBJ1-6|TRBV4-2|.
TGTGCCAGCAGCCGAGACAGGGGGATACCACCCCTCCACTTT
CASSRDRGIPPLHF